This TCR beta chain is drawn from a study of shared clonotypes between healthy human individuals. It was CD45RO-negative cells, positively selected for CCR7, that made up naive CD8 cells, with terminally differentiated effector memory CD45RA+ cells excluded. The V gene lost 5 bases and the J gene lost 3 bases, with 10 bases spanning the gap. CDR1 and CDR2 (germline): LNHNV, YYDKDF (reference sequence). The CDR3 is 14 residues long. Generated by immunoSEQ multiplex PCR, the TCRdb table keeps only in-frame clones and is missing some. Of about 2.2 million clones in the sample, about 93% were seen once. The TCR comes from a young man in good health. Some clones in this sample may be carry-over from other donors' samples. The chain recombines TRBV15 with TRBJ2-2; D ambiguous. Input material: naive CD8+ T cells from PBMCs. The CDR3 loop is CATSASFYTGELFF. In DNA form, the CDR3 reads TGTGCCACCAGCGCATCGTTCTACACCGGGGAGCTGTTTTTT. Full variable domain (rest looked up from reference TRBV15 and TRBJ2-2): DAMVIQNPRYQVTQFGKPVTLSCSQTLNHNVMYWYQQKSSQAPKLLFHYYDKDFNNEADTPDNFQSRRPNTSFCFLDIRSPGLGDTAMYLCATSASFYTGELFFGEGSRLTVL.